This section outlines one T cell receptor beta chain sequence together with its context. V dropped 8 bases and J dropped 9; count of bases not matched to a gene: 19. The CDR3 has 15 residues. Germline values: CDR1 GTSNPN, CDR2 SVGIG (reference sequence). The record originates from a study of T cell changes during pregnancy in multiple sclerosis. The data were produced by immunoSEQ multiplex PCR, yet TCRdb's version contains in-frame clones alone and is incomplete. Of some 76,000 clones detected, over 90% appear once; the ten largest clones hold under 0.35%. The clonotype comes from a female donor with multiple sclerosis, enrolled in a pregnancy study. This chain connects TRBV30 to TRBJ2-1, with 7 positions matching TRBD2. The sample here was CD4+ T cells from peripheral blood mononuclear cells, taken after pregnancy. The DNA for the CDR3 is TGTGCCCTACACCCCGGGACCCCTTGGGAGGGTGAGCAGTTCTTC. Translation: CALHPGTPWEGEQFF.